This T cell receptor beta chain was retrieved from a study of spatial heterogeneity in lung cancer. TCRdb re-called the 5' RACE reads with MiXCR, one entry per CDR3 protein. There are around 100,000 distinct CDR3 sequences in the sample; under 4.5% occur only once, and 21% lies in the top ten. Study observations and caveats: For expanded intratumoral alpha and beta TCRs, counts tracked tumor mutation counts.

Ten or more counts support this clonotype. Its target is not known. Time point defined: sample taken at primary tumor resection. The clonotype was recovered from a male donor with early-stage non-small cell lung cancer. The sample in question was lung tumor tissue, obtained at surgery.

CDR3 residues: CAITGGSTDTQYF. Here the CDR3 DNA reads TGTGCCATCACCGGAGGGAGCACAGATACGCAGTATTTT. The gene calls are TRBV10-3 and TRBJ2-3, with D possibly matching TRBD2 (6 bases). Germline V gene data show CDR1 as ENHRY and CDR2 as SYGVKD. CDR3 length: 13 residues. The V gene lost 7 bases and the J gene lost 0 bases, with 8 bases spanning the gap.